This T cell receptor beta chain originates from a study of T cell changes during pregnancy in multiple sclerosis. The CDR3 runs 12 residues. Trimming removed 3 bases from V and 6 bases from J, with 8 bases in between. The V gene's germline CDR1 is LNHDA and CDR2 SQIVND (reference sequence). The protocol was immunoSEQ multiplex PCR, while the TCRdb copy is restricted to in-frame clones and leaves out a portion. Found here are 100,000 or so clones, under 95% of them singletons; the top ten hold almost 1%. This sequence joins TRBV19 and TRBJ1-2, with D hard to call. Sequenced here: peripheral blood, sampled after pregnancy. This clonotype originated in a female donor with multiple sclerosis, enrolled in a pregnancy study. The CDR3 region has the DNA TGTGCCAGTAGTATCAACTATGATGGCTACACCTTC. As protein: CASSINYDGYTF.